This T cell receptor beta chain appears in the sequencing data of a study of CD8 T cells in Susac syndrome. A note on this clonotype: Its antigen is not known.

The T cells that were sequenced for TCR beta were CD8+ and CD4+ cells from blood. General observations from the study: The study found that Susac CD8+ clonal expansion peaked in TEMRA cells and active patients.

The RNA input was 0.5 to 1 ug, and it was reverse transcribed with random hexamers. Each CDR3 protein is one row after TCRdb ran MiXCR on the immunoSEQ multiplex PCR reads. The sample consists of 130,000 or so distinct CDR3 sequences, about 93% of them appearing once. This clonotype was sampled from a human donor with Susac syndrome. Sequencing input: CD8+ T cells from PBMCs.

CDR3 sequence (DNA): TGTGCCAGCAGCTTAGAAGTCCTCAATCAGCCCCAGCATTTT. Residues: CASSLEVLNQPQHF. The V gene is TRBV11-2, the J gene TRBJ1-5, with D unclear. Trimming left V 0 bases short and J 3 bases short, with 6 bases between. The CDR3 extends over 14 amino acids. The germline CDR1 and CDR2 sequences are SGHAT and FQNNGV.